This TCR beta chain was recorded in a study of T-cell memory formation after mild COVID-19. The wider study: TCR clusters mostly belonged to single donors. Overall study results and limits: Nothing confirmed that second-wave clones peaking on day 37 were specific for SARS-CoV-2. Contracting clones from day 15 to 85 had balanced CD4/CD8; later expanders favoured CD4+. The study detected some responding clones in pre-infection memory, suggesting cross-reactive memory joined.

CDR1 and CDR2 from the germline V gene are SGHRS and YFSETQ. Trimming stripped 4 bases from V and 4 bases from J, with 14 bases between. The CDR3 covers 14 residues. TCRdb re-derived calls from the 5' RACE reads in MiXCR, one entry per CDR3 protein. The table has about 270,000 distinct CDR3 sequences, approximately 18% seen once. Regarding this clonotype: Its target is unknown.

The receptor was isolated from a man aged 18 to 29 who had mild COVID-19 (a few samples of this study predate the infection). Cell type and time point are not known. Material: PBMCs or a T cell subset sorted from them (not recorded which). The V and J genes are TRBV5-1 and TRBJ1-2; TRBD1 might be the D (5 bases). The CDR3 here is CASSTPQGGYGYTF. CDR3 nucleotides: TGCGCCAGCAGCACCCCCCAGGGCGGCTATGGCTACACCTTC.